Listed here are 22 T cell receptor beta chains from one sample, sequenced in a study of immune evolution from preneoplasia to lung adenocarcinoma. The assay was immunoSEQ multiplex PCR, and TCRdb's table has in-frame clones only and misses some. The table has under 3,500 clones, about 48% seen once; the top ten hold roughly a quarter. Sequenced input: FFPE normal lung tissue adjacent to the tumor. All receptors derive from a person aged 50-59 years with lung adenocarcinoma.

The chain carries TRBV10-3 and TRBJ2-7; TRBD1 agrees at 9 bases. The CDR3 loop spans 17 amino acids. V lost 0 bases to trimming and J lost 4 bases; unmatched junction nucleotides: 10. CDR1 is ENHRY and CDR2 is SYGVKD in the germline V gene. DNA of the CDR3: TGTGCCATCAGTGAGTCGAGTAGGGGGACAGGGACGTACGAGCAGTACTTC. Amino acid sequence: CAISESSRGTGTYEQYF.

The V gene is TRBV28, the J gene TRBJ1-1; D remains ambiguous. Trimming pared 8 bases from V and 0 bases from J, leaving 10 bases between. Germline loops: CDR1 MDHEN, CDR2 SYDVKM. The CDR3 sequence is 13 residues long. CDR3 sequence: CASARRLNTEAFF. In DNA form, the CDR3 reads TGTGCCAGCGCCCGACGCCTGAACACTGAAGCTTTCTTT. Full variable domain (outside the CDR3, taken from reference TRBV28 and TRBJ1-1): DVKVTQSSRYLVKRTGEKVFLECVQDMDHENMFWYRQDPGLGLRLIYFSYDVKMKEKGDIPEGYSVSREKKERFSLILESASTNQTSMYLCASARRLNTEAFFGQGTRLTVV.

V and J are TRBV5-1 and TRBJ2-3, with 10 positions matching TRBD2. V dropped 0 bases and J dropped 2; count of bases not matched to a gene: 3. Germline V CDR1 and CDR2: SGHRS, YFSETQ. The CDR3 length is 16 residues. The CDR3 region has the DNA TGCGCCAGCAGCTTGGCTAGCGGGGGACTCACAGATACGCAGTATTTT. This codes for CASSLASGGLTDTQYF.

The chain recombines TRBV4-1 with TRBJ1-1; TRBD1 agrees at 8 bases. V shed 7 bases, J shed 7 bases, and the junction held 11 bases outside the gene matches. Germline V gene data show CDR1 as MGHRA and CDR2 as YSYEKL. The CDR3 runs 14 residues. This CDR3 reads CASTLSRTGYEAFF. CDR3 sequence (DNA): TGCGCCAGCACCCTATCCCGGACAGGGTATGAAGCTTTCTTT.

This chain links TRBV5-4 with TRBJ2-6; unclear D gene. V lost 4 bases and J 2 bases, leaving 13 bases between the germline ends. Per germline, CDR1 SGHNT and CDR2 YYREEE (reference sequence). The CDR3 runs to 16 residues. CDR3 protein: CASSVPGSAGANVLTF. The CDR3 DNA reads as TGTGCCAGCAGCGTACCTGGCAGTGCTGGGGCCAACGTCCTGACTTTC.

The rearrangement joins TRBV12-5 to TRBJ2-3; 7 bases are shared with TRBD2. The V gene's germline CDR1 is LGHNT and CDR2 FRNRAP. V was clipped by 6 bases and J by 2 bases; unmatched bases: 11. This CDR3 comprises 16 residues. The CDR3 protein is CASGPPTSLSTDTQYF. CDR3 nucleotides: TGTGCTAGTGGCCCACCGACTAGCTTGTCCACAGATACGCAGTATTTT.

The V and J genes are TRBV21-1 and TRBJ2-1; the table calls TRBD2, which could not be checked here. TRBV21-1 constitutes a pseudogene. The CDR3 sequence is 14 residues long. The CDR3 coding sequence is TGTGCCAGCAATGCTAGCGGGGGGGCGTATGAGCAGTTCTTC. As protein: CASNASGGAYEQFF.

J is TRBJ2-7 and V is TRBV4-1; no reliable D call. CDR1 is MGHRA, CDR2 YSYEKL, per germline. This CDR3 comprises 17 residues. Trimming took off 4 bases at V and 0 bases at J, with 19 bases between the two ends. The CDR3 DNA follows: TGCGCCAGCAGCCCCTATGTCTCGGATATCCACTCCTACGAGCAGTACTTC. It specifies CASSPYVSDIHSYEQYF.

This clone showed up just once. The rearrangement links TRBV9 to TRBJ2-2; 7 bases line up with TRBD1. Germline loops: CDR1 SGDLS, CDR2 YYNGEE. The CDR3 is 14 residues long. The V gene end was trimmed by 3 bases and the J gene end by 5 bases; junction bases not matched to a gene: 4. This chain's CDR3 is CASSAGQSTGELFF. The DNA of the CDR3 is TGTGCCAGCAGCGCGGGACAGTCGACCGGGGAGCTGTTTTTT.

The rearrangement joins TRBV6-1 to TRBJ1-1; no definite D call. The CDR3 has 14 residues. Trimming pared 3 bases from V and 4 bases from J, leaving 12 bases between. CDR1 is MNHNS and CDR2 is SASEGT in the germline V gene. The CDR3: CASSETHESTEAFF. The CDR3 nucleotides are TGTGCCAGCAGTGAGACCCATGAGTCCACTGAAGCTTTCTTT.

The rearrangement uses TRBV4-1 and TRBJ2-5; D may be TRBD1 (5 bases). This CDR3 is built from 16 residues. The V end was cut by 3 bases, the J end by 0 bases, with 14 bases between. Germline assignment: CDR1 MGHRA and CDR2 YSYEKL. CDR3 sequence: CASSHLMGRDQETQYF. CDR3 in DNA: TGCGCCAGCAGCCACTTGATGGGCAGGGACCAAGAGACCCAGTACTTC.

This clone has a handful of counts. The V gene is TRBV5-4, the J gene TRBJ2-1; tentatively, D is TRBD2 (5 bases). The CDR3 loop spans 15 amino acids. Trimming left V 4 bases short and J 0 bases short, with 11 bases between. From germline, CDR1 is SGHNT and CDR2 YYREEE (reference sequence). The CDR3 DNA sequence: TGTGCCAGCAGCAAGGACGGGAACTCCTACAATGAGCAGTTCTTC. As protein: CASSKDGNSYNEQFF.

This clone was counted a few times. The rearrangement uses TRBV7-8 and TRBJ2-7; TRBD1 matches 9 bases. V lost 5 bases to trimming and J lost 3 bases; unmatched junction nucleotides: 11. The CDR3 has 16 residues. Germline CDR1 reads SGHVS; CDR2 reads FQNEAQ. The CDR3 sequence is CASSPRRDREDYEQYF. The DNA of the CDR3 is TGTGCCAGCAGCCCGCGAAGGGACAGGGAGGACTACGAGCAGTACTTC. Filled out from reference TRBV7-8 and TRBJ2-7, the complete variable domain reads GAGVSQSPRYKVAKRGQDVALRCDPISGHVSLFWYQQALGQGPEFLTYFQNEAQLDKSGLPSDRFFAERPEGSVSTLKIQRTQQEDSAVYLCASSPRRDREDYEQYFGPGTRLTVT.

CDR3 amino acids: CASSRGSITDTQYF. The CDR3 bases are TGCGCCAGCAGCAGGGGCAGTATCACAGATACGCAGTATTTT. The chain uses TRBV5-1 and TRBJ2-3; a weak D match, TRBD1 (5 bases). Trimming cost V 4 bases and J 2 bases, with 11 bases left between them. Germline assignment: CDR1 SGHRS and CDR2 YFSETQ. The CDR3 sequence is 14 residues long.

V usage is TRBV5-1 and J usage is TRBJ2-1; 10 bases line up with TRBD1. The V gene end was trimmed by 0 bases and the J gene end by 7 bases; junction bases not matched to a gene: 13. CDR1 is SGHRS and CDR2 is YFSETQ in the germline V gene. This CDR3 spans 18 amino acids. The CDR3, as DNA: TGCGCCAGCAGCTTGGGGGCCACCGGGACAGGGGTGCGGAATGAGCAGTTCTTC. Translating gives CASSLGATGTGVRNEQFF.

The J gene is TRBJ2-5, the V gene TRBV6-5, with TRBD2 matching over 7 bases. The germline V gene encodes CDR1 MNHEY and CDR2 SVGAGI. The ends lost 6 bases at V and 4 bases at J; junction bases unmatched: 8. The CDR3 contains 14 residues. CDR3 in DNA: TGTGCCAGCAGCTCCACCCGGGGGGTAGAGACCCAGTACTTC. Encoded protein: CASSSTRGVETQYF.

The rearrangement joins TRBV4-1 to TRBJ2-7; D might be TRBD1 (6 bases). Trimming stripped 4 bases from V and 2 bases from J, with 18 bases between. Germline assignment: CDR1 MGHRA and CDR2 YSYEKL. This CDR3 region has 16 residues. DNA of the CDR3: TGCGCCAGCAGCCTTATTGGGGGCGAGGATACCTACGAGCAGTACTTC. As protein: CASSLIGGEDTYEQYF.

A word on this clone: The junction departs from the called germline gene at one end, perhaps through a read error. The V gene is TRBV10-3, the J gene TRBJ2-5, with D perhaps TRBD2 (6 bases). The CDR3 runs 15 residues. CDR1 is ENHRY and CDR2 is SYGVKD in the germline V gene. CDR3 DNA: TGTGCCAGCAGTTACTCTCTGAGGGAGGCAGAGACCCAGTACTTC. Protein sequence: CASSYSLREAETQYF.

The CDR3: CASSQGQGVVVEQFF. The CDR3 bases are TGTGCCAGCAGCCAGGGACAGGGGGTAGTGGTTGAGCAGTTCTTC. This chain uses TRBV5-4 with TRBJ2-1, with 11 bases identical to TRBD1. Germline V lookup: CDR1 SGHNT, CDR2 YYREEE (reference sequence). After removal of 4 bases from V and 9 bases from J, the junction contained 9 bases not matched to a gene. This CDR3 comprises 15 residues. Together with reference TRBV5-4 and TRBJ2-1, the CDR3 gives the full variable domain: ETGVTQSPTHLIKTRGQQVTLRCSSQSGHNTVSWYQQALGQGPQFIFQYYREEENGRGNFPPRFSGLQFPNYSSELNVNALELDDSALYLCASSQGQGVVVEQFFGPGTRLTVL.

The chain links TRBV27 to TRBJ1-5; D ambiguous. In germline, CDR1 is MNHEY, CDR2 SMNVEV (reference sequence). This CDR3 spans 13 amino acids. The germline V and J ends were trimmed by 9 bases and 7 bases, with 16 bases remaining between them. Written as DNA, the CDR3 is TGTGCCAGTTCTAGGGAGGGAGGACAGCCCCAGCATTTT. It codes for CASSREGGQPQHF.

The chain carries TRBV19 and TRBJ2-3, with D tentatively TRBD2 (6 bases). The CDR3 is made up of 14 amino acids. Germline V gene sequence: CDR1 LNHDA, CDR2 SQIVND (reference sequence). V lost 3 bases and J 6 bases, leaving 13 bases between the germline ends. The CDR3 nucleotides are TGTGCCAGTAGTATTCCGGGACTGGGGGATACGCAGTATTTT. Translating gives CASSIPGLGDTQYF.

V is TRBV30 and J is TRBJ2-1, with TRBD1 matching over 7 bases. The CDR3 covers 16 residues. Germline V gene lookup returns CDR1 GTSNPN and CDR2 SVGIG (reference sequence). V trimming: 3 bases; J trimming: 3 bases; junction bases outside the gene matches: 11. As DNA, the CDR3 is TGTGCCTGGAGCGAGACAGGGTTCGATGACTACAATGAGCAGTTCTTC. Protein: CAWSETGFDDYNEQFF.